Below are 18 T cell receptor beta chains sequenced from a single sample in a study of immune cell composition in non-small cell lung cancer. Normal lung sampling was at least 3 cm from the tumour, as distant as possible. The protocol was immunoSEQ multiplex PCR, while the TCRdb copy is restricted to in-frame clones and leaves out a portion. The repertoire holds about 2,500 clones, with about 80% as singletons. Sequenced input: non-adjacent lung tissue. The receptors were gathered from a human donor with non-small cell lung cancer.

The chain carries TRBV5-1 and TRBJ2-6; 9 bases align to TRBD1. After removal of 0 bases from V and 0 bases from J, the junction contained 4 bases not matched to a gene. Germline V gives CDR1 SGHRS, CDR2 YFSETQ. The CDR3 extends over 18 amino acids. The CDR3 sequence: CASSLEGQGLSGANVLTF. In DNA form, the CDR3 reads TGCGCCAGCAGCTTGGAGGGACAGGGCCTCTCTGGGGCCAACGTCCTGACTTTC.

This chain links TRBV25-1 with TRBJ1-1; D possibly corresponds to TRBD1 (6 bases). V shed 5 bases and J shed 0 bases, with 13 bases lying between them. This CDR3 comprises 15 residues. Germline V lookup: CDR1 MGHDK, CDR2 SYGVNS. The CDR3 reads CASSKGGILNTEAFF. As DNA, the CDR3 is TGTGCCAGCAGTAAGGGGGGGATCTTGAACACTGAAGCTTTCTTT.

CDR3 in amino acids: CASRPGTSGNTIYF. The CDR3 nucleotides read TGTGCCAGCAGACCAGGGACTTCTGGAAACACCATATATTTT. This sequence joins TRBV13 and TRBJ1-3, with D maybe TRBD1 (5 bases). Deletions cut 6 bases from V and 1 base from J, with 10 bases between. The germline CDR1 and CDR2 sequences are PRHDT and FYEKMQ (reference sequence). CDR3 size: 14 residues.

This clone was seen a few times. This chain connects TRBV5-1 to TRBJ2-1, with 12 bases identical to TRBD2. CDR3 length equals 17 residues. The germline gives CDR1 SGHRS, CDR2 YFSETQ. Trimming cost V 1 base and J 5 bases; bases outside gene matches: 7. CDR3 amino acids: CASSLTSGRRLNNEQFF. The CDR3 DNA sequence: TGCGCCAGCAGCTTGACTAGCGGGAGGCGTCTCAACAATGAGCAGTTCTTC.

V is TRBV27 and J is TRBJ2-3, with a weak D call TRBD1 (5 bases). This CDR3 has 14 residues. Germline assignment: CDR1 MNHEY and CDR2 SMNVEV (reference sequence). Trimming stripped 2 bases from V and 6 bases from J, with 12 bases between. The CDR3: CASSLRTGFDTQYF. In DNA, the CDR3 is TGTGCCAGCAGTTTAAGAACAGGATTCGATACGCAGTATTTT.

The chain carries TRBV11-2 and TRBJ2-7; no firm D call. CDR1 is SGHAT and CDR2 is FQNNGV in the germline V gene. The ends were cut back, 0 bases at V and 6 bases at J, with 6 bases in the middle. This CDR3 contains 12 residues. This CDR3 is CASSLERSEQYF. CDR3 bases: TGTGCCAGCAGCTTAGAGAGAAGCGAGCAGTACTTC.

This chain links TRBV19 with TRBJ1-5; possibly TRBD1 for D (5 bases). The germline V and J ends were trimmed by 7 bases and 1 base, with 17 bases remaining between them. Germline-derived CDR1 and CDR2 are LNHDA and SQIVND (reference sequence). The CDR3 is made up of 16 amino acids. The CDR3 loop is CASMGGSRDSNQPQHF. The CDR3 DNA follows: TGTGCCAGTATGGGGGGTTCCCGGGACAGCAATCAGCCCCAGCATTTT.

This clone was observed a handful of times. The rearrangement links TRBV2 to TRBJ2-5, with D uncertain. CDR3 length: 12 residues. Germline values: CDR1 SNHLY, CDR2 FYNNEI. With 8 bases removed from V and 4 bases from J, the gap between germline ends came to 11 bases. DNA of the CDR3: TGTGCCAGCGGGCAAAACGGAGAGACCCAGTACTTC. As protein: CASGQNGETQYF.

This clone was seen just once. The rearrangement links TRBV5-1 to TRBJ2-1, with a weak D call TRBD1 (6 bases). This CDR3 region has 18 residues. The germline CDR1 and CDR2 sequences are SGHRS and YFSETQ. The V and J ends lost 1 base and 5 bases respectively, with 22 bases between them. In nucleotides, the CDR3 is TGCGCCAGCAGCTTGAGGGGGTCCGTCGGGATAGGGGACAATGAGCAGTTCTTC. Amino acid sequence: CASSLRGSVGIGDNEQFF.

The CDR3 here is CASSTPSQGREGYTF. The CDR3 bases are TGTGCCAGTAGTACCCCCTCCCAGGGTAGGGAAGGCTACACCTTC. The chain joins TRBV19 to TRBJ1-2; perhaps TRBD1 as D (5 bases). The CDR3 has 15 residues. Deletions cut 4 bases from V and 8 bases from J, with 20 bases between. Germline V gene data show CDR1 as LNHDA and CDR2 as SQIVND (reference sequence).

The J gene is TRBJ1-2, the V gene TRBV5-6; possible D gene TRBD1, 5 bases. Germline values: CDR1 SGHDT, CDR2 YYEEEE. Trimming cost V 0 bases and J 4 bases, with 10 bases left between them. The CDR3 sequence is 14 residues long. The chain's CDR3 is CASSLDGAVYGYTF. The CDR3 DNA reads as TGTGCCAGCAGCTTGGATGGGGCGGTCTATGGCTACACCTTC. The variable domain in full, completed from reference TRBV5-6 and TRBJ1-2, reads DAGVTQSPTHLIKTRGQQVTLRCSPKSGHDTVSWYQQALGQGPQFIFQYYEEEERQRGNFPDRFSGHQFPNYSSELNVNALLLGDSALYLCASSLDGAVYGYTFGSGTRLTVV.

The chain has TRBV7-8 and TRBJ1-1, with TRBD1 as a possible D gene (5 bases). There are 13 residues in the CDR3. V was clipped by 1 base and J by 7 bases, with 10 bases between them. Germline CDR1 SGHVS, CDR2 FQNEAQ. The CDR3 DNA reads as TGTGCCAGCAGCTTAGGGGGGGGGAATGAAGCTTTCTTT. This gives the protein CASSLGGGNEAFF.

The rearrangement uses TRBV6-6 and TRBJ1-6; tentative D call: TRBD1 (6 bases). The CDR3 extends over 15 amino acids. CDR1 and CDR2 from the germline V gene are MNHNY and SVGAGI (reference sequence). Trimming took off 2 bases at V and 10 bases at J, with 15 bases between the two ends. CDR3 coding DNA: TGTGCCAGCAGTTACACGACAGGCTTCGGGTCACCCCTCCACTTT. Translating it yields CASSYTTGFGSPLHF.

This clone was counted a few times. The V and J genes are TRBV6-6 and TRBJ1-3; 7 nucleotides match TRBD1. The length of the CDR3 is 12 residues. The germline V gene has CDR1 MNHNY and CDR2 SVGAGI (reference sequence). The V and J ends lost 6 bases and 4 bases, in that order; junction bases with no gene match: 0. CDR3 amino acids: CASRGQGNTIYF. CDR3 coding DNA: TGTGCCAGCAGGGGACAGGGAAACACCATATATTTT.

This clone came up a few times. CDR3 sequence reads: CASSIPYQPQHF. CDR3 in DNA: TGTGCCAGTAGTATCCCTTATCAGCCCCAGCATTTT. J is TRBJ1-5 and V is TRBV19, with D uncertain. This CDR3 contains 12 residues. CDR1 LNHDA and CDR2 SQIVND come from the germline V gene (reference sequence). Trimming removed 3 bases from V and 5 bases from J, with 5 bases in between.

V gene TRBV19 combines with J gene TRBJ2-1; TRBD1 matches 8 bases. After removal of 7 bases from V and 5 bases from J, the junction contained 13 bases not matched to a gene. There are 16 residues in the CDR3. Germline CDR1 reads LNHDA; CDR2 reads SQIVND (reference sequence). The CDR3 DNA reads TGTGCCAGTAAACACCGGGGCACAGGGGGTCACAATGAGCAGTTCTTC. Its translation: CASKHRGTGGHNEQFF.

Regarding this clone: Different DNA sequences within this sample yield the same CDR3. The chain carries TRBV27 and TRBJ2-7, with 7 nucleotides matching TRBD2. The CDR3 consists of 13 residues. The germline V gene has CDR1 MNHEY and CDR2 SMNVEV (reference sequence). V dropped 6 bases and J dropped 0; count of bases not matched to a gene: 2. The CDR3 loop is CASRRLASYEQYF. The DNA of the CDR3 is TGTGCCAGCAGAAGACTAGCCTCCTACGAGCAGTACTTC.

CDR3 loop: CASSVQGESYEQYF. In DNA, the CDR3 is TGTGCCAGCAGTGTACAGGGCGAGTCCTACGAGCAGTACTTC. V is TRBV6-1 and J is TRBJ2-7, with a tentative D call TRBD1 (6 bases). CDR1 and CDR2 from the germline V gene are MNHNS and SASEGT. This CDR3 contains 14 residues. The V end was cut by 4 bases, the J end by 1 base, with 11 bases between.